This T cell receptor beta chain originates from a study of CD4 T cells in relation to SARS-CoV-2 and coronaviruses. Study details: TCR beta CDR3s were sequenced after roughly eleven-day antigen culture of PBMCs. Shared crossreactive spike epitopes were mapped to their HLA restriction.

Sequencing was performed with immunoSEQ multiplex PCR; in TCRdb, only in-frame clones are kept and a portion is missing. The sample lists tens of thousands of clones; 65% to 80% were seen once. This clone was recorded once. Its matching antigen is unknown. Germline CDR1 SNHLY, CDR2 FYNNEI. V was clipped by 8 bases and J by 4 bases; unmatched bases: 10. CDR3 length equals 14 residues. Study observations and caveats: Crossreactivity was assessed only for spike protein, not other viral proteins. Roughly 65% of donors had memory CD4+ clonotypes crossrecognizing SARS-CoV-2 and common cold coronavirus spike.

Unexposed donor CD4+ T cells date from about 2011-2018, before the COVID-19 pandemic. CD4+ T cells were isolated from the cells after nine to eleven days of culture. The rearrangement uses TRBV2 and TRBJ2-7; 8 nucleotides align to TRBD1. This TCR was recovered from a human donor in good health. Source material: CD4+ T cells from PBMCs, cultured in vitro. CDR3 DNA: TGTGCCAGCCTCGGGCTCAGGGGGCGTTACGAGCAGTACTTC. It is translated as CASLGLRGRYEQYF.